This TCR beta chain was sequenced for a study of blood T cell repertoires in COVID-19. About the study: Whether acute or convalescent, the COVID-19 samples came from the United States, Italy and Spain. From T cells, B-cell-depleted T cells, or PBMCs came the material, which was cDNA or gDNA.

Study processing details: Estimates of nucleated cell counts were drawn from the amplification of reference gene primers. Only in-frame clones appear in the TCRdb table, and some are missing; sequencing was by immunoSEQ multiplex PCR. That table gives V, J and clone size, and the DNA gave D and trimming. The data contain some 110,000 clones, about 85% of them singletons. The CDR3 contains 14 residues. Germline CDR1 is LNHDA and CDR2 is SQIVND (reference sequence). Germline trimming cut 7 bases from V and 7 bases from J; bases unmatched to any gene: 10. V gene TRBV19 combines with J gene TRBJ1-2; 9 bases map to TRBD1. The specimen sequenced was peripheral blood. The TCR sequence derives from a human donor in a cohort sampled during active COVID-19. Written as DNA, the CDR3 is TGTGCCAGTATTACCGGGACAGGGAATTCTGGCTACACCTTC. Protein product: CASITGTGNSGYTF. Combining the CDR3 with reference TRBV19 and TRBJ1-2 gives the whole variable domain DGGITQSPKYLFRKEGQNVTLSCEQNLNHDAMYWYRQDPGQGLRLIYYSQIVNDFQKGDIAEGYSVSREKKESFPLTVTSAQKNPTAFYLCASITGTGNSGYTFGSGTRLTVV.